This TCR beta chain was captured in a study of blood T cell repertoires in COVID-19. Overall study: T cells, B-cell-depleted T cells, or PBMCs provided the cDNA or gDNA that served as material.

The study recruited people aged about 18 to 95 years across about two dozen US areas. The study assigned cohorts using participant-reported clinical history. Authors' data handling: Scientists estimated how many nucleated cells there were by amplifying reference gene primers. The method was immunoSEQ multiplex PCR; TCRdb's version includes in-frame clones alone and lacks a portion of them. V and J calls and clone size follow that table, whereas D and trimming were derived from the DNA. The sample holds about 430,000 clones, 88% seen once. From germline, CDR1 is MDHEN and CDR2 SYDVKM. V was pared by 2 bases and J by 7 bases, with 14 bases between. The CDR3 is 15 amino acids.

The rearrangement uses TRBV28 and TRBJ2-2; D is perhaps TRBD1 (6 bases). The origin of this receptor is a woman aged 18 to 35 who had been exposed to COVID-19. The sequencing sample was made of PBMCs or T cells enriched from blood (not recorded which). CDR3 in DNA: TGTGCCAGCAGTTTACAGGGGACCCTTGACGGGGAGCTGTTTTTT. Translating it yields CASSLQGTLDGELFF.